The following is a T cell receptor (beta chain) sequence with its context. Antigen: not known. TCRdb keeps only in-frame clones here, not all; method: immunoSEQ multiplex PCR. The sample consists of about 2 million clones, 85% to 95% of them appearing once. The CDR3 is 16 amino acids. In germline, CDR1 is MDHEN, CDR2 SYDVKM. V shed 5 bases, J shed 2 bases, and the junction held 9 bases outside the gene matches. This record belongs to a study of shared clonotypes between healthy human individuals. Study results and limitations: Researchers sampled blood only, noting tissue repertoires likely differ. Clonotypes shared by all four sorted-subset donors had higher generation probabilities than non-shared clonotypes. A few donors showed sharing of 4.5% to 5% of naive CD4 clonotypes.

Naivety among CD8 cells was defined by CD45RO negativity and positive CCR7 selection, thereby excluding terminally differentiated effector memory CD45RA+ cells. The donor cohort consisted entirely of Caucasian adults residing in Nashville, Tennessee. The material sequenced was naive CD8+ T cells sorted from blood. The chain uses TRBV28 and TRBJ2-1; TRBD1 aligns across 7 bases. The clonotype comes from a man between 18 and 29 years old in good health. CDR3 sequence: CASSPLGQAPYNEQFF. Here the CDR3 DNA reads TGTGCCAGCAGTCCCCTCGGACAGGCCCCCTACAATGAGCAGTTCTTC.